These 17 T cell receptor beta chains came from one sample sequenced in a study of graft-versus-host responses after intestinal transplantation. TCRdb's copy holds only in-frame clones and misses some; the assay was immunoSEQ multiplex PCR. The table has approximately 690 clones, 95% seen once. This specimen consisted of PBMCs, obtained 26 days after transplant. These receptors came from a human patient who received an intestinal transplant, so some T cells may come from the graft donor.

The chain combines TRBV10-3 with TRBJ1-6; D is possibly TRBD1 (6 bases). This CDR3 has 14 amino acids. The germline gives CDR1 ENHRY, CDR2 SYGVKD. The germline V and J ends were trimmed by 2 bases and 11 bases, with 13 bases remaining between them. CDR3 sequence: CAISELLDRTPLHF. The DNA of the CDR3 is TGTGCCATCAGTGAGCTTTTGGACAGAACACCCCTCCACTTT.

The chain carries TRBV16 and TRBJ1-2; D is uncertain. The CDR3 is 17 amino acids. V lost 4 bases and J lost 4, with 22 bases in between. The germline V gene encodes CDR1 KGHSY and CDR2 FQNENV. The CDR3 spells CASSRMKIVRKTYGYTF. CDR3 in DNA: TGTGCCAGCAGCCGGATGAAGATCGTTAGAAAGACCTATGGCTACACCTTC.

The chain uses TRBV6-1 and TRBJ1-2, with unresolved D. The CDR3 has 13 amino acids. V lost 2 bases and J 4 bases, leaving 8 bases between the germline ends. CDR1 MNHNS and CDR2 SASEGT come from the germline V gene. CDR3 coding DNA: TGTGCCAGCAGTGAAAGTGGGATCTATGGCTACACCTTC. Protein sequence: CASSESGIYGYTF.

The gene calls are TRBV5-1 and TRBJ1-1, with a tentative D call TRBD1 (6 bases). Germline-derived CDR1 and CDR2 are SGHRS and YFSETQ. The CDR3 is made up of 16 amino acids. V gave up 2 bases and J gave up 2 bases, with 16 bases separating them. The CDR3 nucleotides are TGCGCCAGCAGCTTAGGCAGGGCAGGGGAAAACACTGAAGCTTTCTTT. This sequence encodes CASSLGRAGENTEAFF.

The chain joins TRBV9 to TRBJ1-4, with TRBD1 matching 8 bases. The CDR3 loop spans 14 amino acids. Trimming took 3 bases from V and 3 from J; bases not matched to a gene: 1. Germline assignment: CDR1 SGDLS and CDR2 YYNGEE. The CDR3, as DNA: TGTGCCAGCAGCGGGACAGGGCCTAATGAAAAACTGTTTTTT. The encoded protein is CASSGTGPNEKLFF.

J is TRBJ2-1 and V is TRBV4-1, with D hard to call. CDR1 is MGHRA, CDR2 YSYEKL, per germline. This CDR3 comprises 11 residues. Trimming left V 4 bases short and J 9 bases short, with 7 bases between. The CDR3 DNA reads TGCGCCAGCAGCCTTAGGAGTGAGCAGTTCTTC. The encoded protein is CASSLRSEQFF.

The chain employs TRBV12-5 and TRBJ1-2; tentative D call: TRBD1 (5 bases). The CDR3 runs to 16 residues. V lost 5 bases, J lost 7 bases, and 23 bases lay in between. Germline V gives CDR1 LGHNT, CDR2 FRNRAP. The CDR3 spells CASGLGWRGRKGGYTF. The DNA of the CDR3 is TGTGCTAGTGGTCTAGGGTGGCGGGGGAGGAAGGGTGGCTACACCTTC.

CDR3 sequence: CASSRPRRGTSYNEQFF. The DNA of the CDR3 is TGTGCCAGTAGTCGACCTCGAAGGGGAACCTCCTACAATGAGCAGTTCTTC. The chain couples TRBV19 to TRBJ2-1, with D perhaps TRBD1 (5 bases). Germline V gene sequence: CDR1 LNHDA, CDR2 SQIVND (reference sequence). There are 17 residues in the CDR3. V was clipped by 5 bases and J by 0 bases, with 17 bases between them.

The rearrangement links TRBV7-8 to TRBJ1-1, with D perhaps matching TRBD1 (6 bases). CDR3 size: 15 residues. V lost 2 bases and J lost 4, with 14 bases in between. Germline assignment: CDR1 SGHVS and CDR2 FQNEAQ. CDR3 sequence reads: CASSLWAGAITEAFF. CDR3 nucleotide sequence: TGTGCCAGCAGCTTATGGGCAGGGGCAATCACTGAAGCTTTCTTT.

The J gene is TRBJ1-2, the V gene TRBV28, with TRBD1 matching 9 bases. In germline, CDR1 is MDHEN, CDR2 SYDVKM. The CDR3 runs to 11 residues. J lost 7 bases, V lost 6 bases, and 0 bases had no gene match. This CDR3 is CASRDRGGYTF. DNA of the CDR3: TGTGCCAGCAGGGACAGGGGTGGCTACACCTTC.

The rearrangement links TRBV27 to TRBJ1-2; maybe TRBD1 (6 bases). The CDR3 totals 17 residues. Germline V gene data show CDR1 as MNHEY and CDR2 as SMNVEV (reference sequence). V was shortened by 6 bases and J by 5 bases, with 25 bases between the two germline ends. The DNA for the CDR3 is TGTGCCAGCAGCTCAGAACCTGGACAGCCTTTTTTTTATGGCTACACCTTC. Its translation is CASSSEPGQPFFYGYTF.

The CDR3 loop reads CASSPDRGTDEQFF. The CDR3 DNA reads as TGTGCCAGCTCACCTGACAGGGGGACGGATGAGCAGTTCTTC. The chain employs TRBV18 and TRBJ2-1, with 9 bases aligning to TRBD1. Germline lookup yields CDR1 KGHSH and CDR2 LQKENI. The CDR3 loop spans 14 amino acids. Trimming took 3 bases from V and 8 from J; bases not matched to a gene: 5.

V usage is TRBV7-3 and J usage is TRBJ1-1; 8 nucleotides match TRBD1. J lost 4 bases, V lost 4 bases, and 8 bases had no gene match. The germline V gene has CDR1 SGHTA and CDR2 FQGTGA. This CDR3 is built from 15 residues. The CDR3 DNA reads TGTGCCAGCAGCTCAACCGGGACAGGATCCACTGAAGCTTTCTTT. It translates to CASSSTGTGSTEAFF.

V gene TRBV14 combines with J gene TRBJ2-5, with D maybe TRBD2 (6 bases). Trimming took off 1 base at V and 3 bases at J, with 9 bases between the two ends. The CDR3 runs 14 residues. Per germline, CDR1 SGHDN and CDR2 FVKESK. The CDR3 nucleotides read TGTGCCAGCAGCCAAGGACCGGGAGAAGAGACCCAGTACTTC. As protein: CASSQGPGEETQYF.

The V gene is TRBV9, the J gene TRBJ2-7; the match to TRBD2 covers 8 bases. Germline V gene data show CDR1 as SGDLS and CDR2 as YYNGEE. There are 15 residues in the CDR3. With 0 bases clipped from V and 3 bases from J, the junction kept 5 bases outside the gene matches. The CDR3 here is CASSVGREGLYEQYF. CDR3 DNA: TGTGCCAGCAGCGTAGGTCGGGAGGGCCTCTACGAGCAGTACTTC.

The chain is built from TRBV7-7 and TRBJ1-2; no clear D. Looked up from germline, CDR1 is SSHAT and CDR2 is FNYEAQ (reference sequence). Trimming took off 5 bases at V and 4 bases at J, with 23 bases between the two ends. The CDR3 runs 17 residues. CDR3 sequence reads: CASSTRVECRKTYGYTF. The CDR3 nucleotides read TGTGCCAGCAGCACGCGGGTTGAGTGCCGAAAGACCTATGGCTACACCTTC.

V usage is TRBV4-2 and J usage is TRBJ2-7, with D tentatively TRBD1 (6 bases). Trimming removed 0 bases from V and 3 bases from J, with 15 bases in between. The CDR3 has 16 amino acids. The germline V gene encodes CDR1 LGHNA and CDR2 YNFKEQ. The CDR3 DNA sequence: TGTGCCAGCAGCCAAGATTGGGAACAGGGATACTACGAGCAGTACTTC. Protein product: CASSQDWEQGYYEQYF.